This T cell receptor (beta chain) emerged from a study of T cell responses to AZD1222 COVID-19 vaccine. This clone was counted at least ten times. Deletions cut 0 bases from V and 5 bases from J, with 19 bases between. The germline gives CDR1 LNHNV, CDR2 YYDKDF (reference sequence). CDR3 length: 18 residues. Generated by immunoSEQ multiplex PCR, the TCRdb table keeps only in-frame clones and is missing some. The table records roughly 250,000 clones, more than 80% of them present only once. The V gene is TRBV15, the J gene TRBJ1-4; tentatively, D is TRBD1 (6 bases). This TCR derives from an adult in good health. Specimen: peripheral blood, collected on day 0 of AZD1222 vaccination. The DNA of the CDR3 is TGTGCCACCAGCAGAGAGACAACAGGGAAAGTCTCGAATGAAAAACTGTTTTTT. Protein sequence: CATSRETTGKVSNEKLFF.